This T cell receptor (beta chain) was observed in a study of blood T cell repertoires in COVID-19. Study overall: Samples taken during acute and convalescent COVID-19 were collected in the United States, Italy and Spain. The cDNA or gDNA used as material had been derived from T cells, B-cell-depleted T cells, or PBMCs.

Per the authors' pipeline: Estimated nucleated cell counts came from reference gene primer amplification. Profiled with immunoSEQ multiplex PCR; TCRdb holds only in-frame clones, not every one. The V and J calls and the clone size are those of that table, but D and trimming were determined from the DNA. The sample shows about 150,000 clones, 65% to 90% of them seen only once. With 7 bases clipped from V and 0 bases from J, the junction kept 10 bases outside the gene matches. CDR1 and CDR2 (germline): SGHRS, YFSETQ. The CDR3 loop spans 17 amino acids. The sample holds a few counts of this clone. The chain carries TRBV5-1 and TRBJ2-6; TRBD1 aligns across 7 bases. Input material: peripheral blood. This sequence was found in a woman in her fifties or sixties with acute or convalescent COVID-19. Here the CDR3 reads CASGPGQLTSGANVLTF. The CDR3 DNA reads TGCGCCAGCGGTCCGGGACAGCTTACCTCTGGGGCCAACGTCCTGACTTTC.